This T cell receptor (beta chain) was obtained from a study of T-cell reconstitution after alpha-beta-depleted transplantation in children. V was cut by 4 bases and J by 0 bases, with 21 bases left in between. Per germline, CDR1 SGHAT and CDR2 FQDESV (reference sequence). CDR3 length equals 18 residues. Library preparation (for TCRbeta) was performed with unique molecular identifiers. TCRdb fed the PCR reads into MiXCR, producing one record per CDR3 protein. The sample has approximately 340,000 distinct CDR3 sequences, 10% seen once; the top ten hold 2% to 3%. The TCR comes from a human donor who donated a stem cell graft to a child with acute lymphoblastic leukemia. The material sequenced was PBMCs from the stem cell graft donor, taken from the stem cell graft. This chain joins TRBV11-1 and TRBJ2-5, with a weak D call TRBD2 (6 bases). CDR3 nucleotide sequence: TGTGCCAGCAGCTACCCCGTGCGAGCGGGCCTTCACCAAGAGACCCAGTACTTC. It translates to CASSYPVRAGLHQETQYF.